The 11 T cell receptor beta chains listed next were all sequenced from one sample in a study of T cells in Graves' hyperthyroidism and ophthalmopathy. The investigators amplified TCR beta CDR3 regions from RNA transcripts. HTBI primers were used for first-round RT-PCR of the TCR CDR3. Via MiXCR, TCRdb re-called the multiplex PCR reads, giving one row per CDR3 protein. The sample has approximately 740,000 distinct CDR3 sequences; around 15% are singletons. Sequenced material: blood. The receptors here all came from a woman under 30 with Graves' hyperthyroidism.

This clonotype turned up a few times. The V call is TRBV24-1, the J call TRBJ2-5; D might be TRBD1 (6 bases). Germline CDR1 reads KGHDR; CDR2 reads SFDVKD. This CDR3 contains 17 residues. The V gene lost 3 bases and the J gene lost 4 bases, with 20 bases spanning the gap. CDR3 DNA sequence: TGTGCCACCAGTGATCCCCAGGACAGTTTTCGACGAGAGACCCAGTACTTC. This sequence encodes CATSDPQDSFRRETQYF.

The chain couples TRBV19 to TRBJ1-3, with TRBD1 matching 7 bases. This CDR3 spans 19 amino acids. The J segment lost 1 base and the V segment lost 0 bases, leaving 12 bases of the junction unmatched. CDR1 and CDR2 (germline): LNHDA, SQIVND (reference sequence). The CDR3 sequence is CASSIDPRQGVESGNTIYF. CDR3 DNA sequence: TGTGCCAGTAGTATAGATCCGAGACAGGGCGTCGAATCTGGAAACACCATATATTTT.

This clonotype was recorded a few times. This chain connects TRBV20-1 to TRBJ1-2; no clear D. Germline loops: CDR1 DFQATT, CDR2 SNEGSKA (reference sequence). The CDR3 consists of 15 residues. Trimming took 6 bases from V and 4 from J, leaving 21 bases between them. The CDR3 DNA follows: TGCAGTGCGGACCTGGTTGGAGGGTCGGGCTATGGCTACACCTTC. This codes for CSADLVGGSGYGYTF.

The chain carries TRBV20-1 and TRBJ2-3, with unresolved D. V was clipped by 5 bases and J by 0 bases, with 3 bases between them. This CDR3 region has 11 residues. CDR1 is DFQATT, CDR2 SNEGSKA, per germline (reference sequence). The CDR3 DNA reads TGCAGTGCTGCTAGCACAGATACGCAGTATTTT. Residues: CSAASTDTQYF.

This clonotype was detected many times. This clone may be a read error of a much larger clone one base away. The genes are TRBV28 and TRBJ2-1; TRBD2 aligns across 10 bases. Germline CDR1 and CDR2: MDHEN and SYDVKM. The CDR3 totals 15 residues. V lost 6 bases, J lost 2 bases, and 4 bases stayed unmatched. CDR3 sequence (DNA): TGTGCCAGCAGCTTAGCGGGAGGCGCCTACAATGAGCAGTTCTTC. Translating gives CASSLAGGAYNEQFF.

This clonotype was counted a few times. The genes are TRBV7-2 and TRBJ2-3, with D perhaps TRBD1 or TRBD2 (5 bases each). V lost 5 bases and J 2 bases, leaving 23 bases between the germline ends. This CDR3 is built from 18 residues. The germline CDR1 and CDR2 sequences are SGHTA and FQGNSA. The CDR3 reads CASSQRGPSWGFTDTQYF. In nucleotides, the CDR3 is TGTGCCAGCAGCCAACGGGGACCCTCATGGGGTTTCACAGATACGCAGTATTTT.

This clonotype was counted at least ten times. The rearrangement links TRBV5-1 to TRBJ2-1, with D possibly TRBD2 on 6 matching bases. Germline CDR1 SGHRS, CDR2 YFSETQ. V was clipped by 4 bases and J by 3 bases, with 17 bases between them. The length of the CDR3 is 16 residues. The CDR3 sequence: CASSPGVGRFYNEQFF. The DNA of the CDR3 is TGCGCCAGCAGCCCTGGGGTCGGGAGATTCTACAATGAGCAGTTCTTC.

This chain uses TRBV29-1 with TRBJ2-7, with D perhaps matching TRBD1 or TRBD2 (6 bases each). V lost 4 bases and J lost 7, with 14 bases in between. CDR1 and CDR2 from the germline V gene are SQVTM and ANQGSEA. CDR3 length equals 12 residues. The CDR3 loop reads CSVGKTGREQYF. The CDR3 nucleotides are TGCAGCGTTGGAAAAACAGGGAGGGAGCAGTACTTC.

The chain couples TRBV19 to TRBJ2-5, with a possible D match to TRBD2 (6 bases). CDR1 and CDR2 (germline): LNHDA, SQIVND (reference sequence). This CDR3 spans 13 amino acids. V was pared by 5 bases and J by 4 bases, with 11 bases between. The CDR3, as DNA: TGTGCCAGTAGTCACCAGGGAGGAGAGACCCAGTACTTC. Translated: CASSHQGGETQYF.

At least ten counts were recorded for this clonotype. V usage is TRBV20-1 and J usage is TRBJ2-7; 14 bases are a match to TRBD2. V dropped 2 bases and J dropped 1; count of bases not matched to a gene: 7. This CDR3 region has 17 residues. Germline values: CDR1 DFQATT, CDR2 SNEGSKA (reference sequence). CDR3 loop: CSARLTGTSGGSYEQYF. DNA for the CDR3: TGCAGTGCTAGATTGACCGGGACTAGCGGGGGATCCTACGAGCAGTACTTC.

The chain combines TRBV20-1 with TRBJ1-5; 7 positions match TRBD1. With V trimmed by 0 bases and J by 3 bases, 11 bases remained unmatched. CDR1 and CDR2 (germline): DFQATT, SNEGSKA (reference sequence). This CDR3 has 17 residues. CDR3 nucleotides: TGCAGTGCTAGAGATCCTGGCGGGCAGGGGGTCAATCAGCCCCAGCATTTT. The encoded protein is CSARDPGGQGVNQPQHF.